This is a list of T cell receptor beta chains from one sample in a study of T cell responses to AZD1222 COVID-19 vaccine. Data came from immunoSEQ multiplex PCR; TCRdb stores just in-frame clones and leaves some out. The top ten hold 8.5% to 10% of the sample, which has roughly 110,000 clones, about 92% seen once. Sequencing used peripheral blood, obtained 28 days after the second AZD1222 dose. The receptors derive from an adult who received the AZD1222 COVID-19 vaccine. Each CDR3 is given with its conserved first and last residue. The order of the fields is J gene, V gene, CDR3 protein.

TRBJ2-7,TRBV28,CASSPMYEQYF
TRBJ1-5,TRBV7-2,CASSLRGPSNQPQHF
TRBJ1-2,TRBV5-5,CASSFETGIGYTF
TRBJ1-2,TRBV2,CASIPWGQGAAGYTF
TRBJ2-3,TRBV7-2,CASSLGGSGRTDTQYF
TRBJ2-7,TRBV15,CATSGVRPGADLTYEQYF
TRBJ1-3,TRBV7-8,CASSLARNRAGNTIYF
TRBJ1-6,TRBV11-2,CASSPGQGSYNSPLHF
TRBJ2-6,TRBV21-1,CASSKAPAYSGANVLTF
TRBJ1-2,TRBV2,CASNERGARGYGYTF
TRBJ1-5,TRBV7-9,CASSLLGHQPQHF
TRBJ2-3,TRBV7-3,CASSALAGGQDTQYF
TRBJ1-2,TRBV6-1,CASSDQRGYTF
TRBJ2-7,TRBV7-2,CASSAPGLPLYF